This TCR beta chain derives from a study of read filtering for tumor transcriptome and immune sequencing. Study summary: Mean patient age was around 66 years, range roughly 47 to 90; approximately 18 male, over twelve female. Per sample, TCR-region reads ranged about 4.05 to 10.27 million by IR-seq, 85 to 1273 by RNA-seq. R-ISS stage counts were eight or nine for I, about 16 for II, more than 5 for III.

About this clonotype itself: Its specificity is unknown. A read error may account for a junction end that differs from germline.

Notes on the study in general: Single-read clonotypes: roughly 80% of IR-seq clonotypes (about 3.5% of reads), about 75% of RNA-seq clonotypes (around 45% of reads).

Molecular barcoded adaptors covering alpha/delta and beta/gamma chains were used on 400 to 450 ng RNA. TCRdb itself ran the reads through MiXCR, one entry per CDR3 protein. The sample records some 19,000 distinct CDR3 sequences, approximately 20% being singletons. Germline values: CDR1 SGHTA, CDR2 FQGNSA. The CDR3 extends over 12 amino acids. The sequencing sample was made of a population of CD138-negative cells sorted from bone marrow. This clonotype originated in a donor at least 40 years old with multiple myeloma. The chain joins TRBV7-2 to TRBJ2-3; possibly TRBD2 for D (5 bases). The CDR3 sequence is CACSGNSDTQYF. In nucleotides, the CDR3 is TGTGCCTGCAGCGGCAACTCAGATACGCAGTATTTT.